The text below deals with one T cell receptor beta chain. This sample is part of a study of human T cells and chemical hapten exposure. The sample's time point: patch test 1, 2 weeks after DPC sensitization. Treatment of the sample: therapeutic diphenylcyclopropenone sensitization with weekly scalp DPC. Extraction of total RNA was performed on unfractionated whole blood. In germline, CDR1 is WNHNN, CDR2 SYGVQD (reference sequence). The V end was cut by 6 bases, the J end by 3 bases, with 12 bases between. This CDR3 has 14 amino acids. MiXCR, run by TCRdb on the RACE reads, gives a single entry per CDR3 protein. The sample lists roughly 72,000 distinct CDR3 sequences; 10% were seen once.

This TCR was sampled from a woman aged 45-65 years with alopecia areata. Some clones in this sample may be carry-over from other donors' samples. Sequencing used whole blood, obtained in connection with sensitization to the hapten diphenylcyclopropenone (DPC). V gene TRBV10-1 combines with J gene TRBJ2-1; a weak D match, TRBD2 (6 bases). CDR3 nucleotide sequence: TGCGCCAGCAGCGGAGGGACTGACTACAATGAGCAGTTCTTC. This sequence encodes CASSGGTDYNEQFF.